Detailed here is one T cell receptor beta chain. This clonotype was counted only a few times. Its antigen is currently not known. One base away there is no much larger clone; base qualities are not given. The sample is drawn from a study of precursors of human CD4 cytotoxic T cells listed by TCRdb under 2018. In the study overall: The bulk TCR-seq analysis covered CD4+ memory subsets from some 15 donors in total. Sequences for both the TCRalpha and TCRbeta chains came out of the TCR-seq analysis of some 13 donors (table S7). The paper as a whole reports these results and caveats: Only about 95% of the 14 donors were included in some of the bulk TCR-seq comparisons, which suggests that not every subset was available for every donor. According to the authors, a human observational design cannot definitively establish the direction of differentiation between precursor and effector cells. Compared with the TCM and TEM subsets, the IL-7Rhigh and IL-7R- TEMRA subsets had more restricted TCR repertoires, marked by lower diversity and more expanded clonotypes. A larger fraction of IL-7Rhigh TEMRA clonotypes than of TEM or TCM clonotypes was made up of expanded effector clonotypes.

The germline V end is reduced by 6 bases and the J end by 4 bases; junction bases left unmatched: 6. CDR1 KGHSH and CDR2 LQKENI are derived from the germline V gene. Taken from cysteine to phenylalanine, the CDR3 has 14 residues. Only CDR3 DNA remains: 42 bases, in frame from the first base. To test whether a precursor-effector relationship exists among CD4 cytotoxic T cells, bulk UMI-based TCR sequencing was run on four sorted CD4+ memory subsets: TCM, TEM, IL-7Rhigh TEMRA, and IL-7R- TEMRA. The cells came from peripheral blood mononuclear cells that had been isolated from human blood. Sequencer: Illumina MiSeq. On the authors' methods: The Shannon-Wiener index, calculated in VDJtools, was used to measure repertoire diversity. Expanded TCRbeta clonotypes were defined as those with a clonotype frequency of at least 3. TCRdb itself trimmed the public reads at Q25 with fastp, ran MiXCR and retained productive beta chains. Under each unique CDR3 protein, matching rows form one entry showing the most common genes and DNA. These V and J calls rely on TCRdb rather than the paper's analysis. The sample includes over 500 distinct CDR3 sequences, with around 14% observed a single time. 9% to 15% of the sample lies in the top ten.

The V and J genes are TRBV18 and TRBJ2-7, with 10 bases aligning to TRBD1. The receptor was derived from a human donor in good health. Sequencing used memory CD4+ T cells from blood (PBMCs). The nucleotides read TGTGCCAGCTCGCTCGGACAGGGGGAGTACGAGCAGTACTTC. It translates to CASSLGQGEYEQYF.